This is a list of T cell receptor beta chains from one sample in a study of immune aging and cytomegalovirus after organ transplant. No antigen has been identified for these receptors. In TCRdb, the single-cell sequencing reads were re-called with MiXCR into one record per CDR3 protein. The sample consists of roughly 23,000 distinct CDR3 sequences, more than 35% of them appearing once. Sequenced material: CMV peptide-activated CD4+ and CD8+ T cells sorted from blood, taken at five time points, pooled. The receptors were gathered from a female donor who had a heart transplant and CMV viremia. The CDR3 runs from the conserved cysteine through the conserved F or W. The D gene is left open where the match is weak. Some rows mark clone size as missing; the rest say once, few, many or name a class of expanded clone.

CDR3aa,CDR3nt,v_gene,len,abundance,d_gene,j_gene
CSARDIITGGHYEQFF,TGCAGTGCTAGAGATATAATAACGGGAGGGCACTATGAGCAGTTCTTC,TRBV20-1,16,NA,TRBD2,TRBJ2-1
CASSPFRGTDTQYF,TGTGCCAGCAGCCCTTTTCGGGGGACAGATACGCAGTATTTT,TRBV7-2,14,NA,NA,TRBJ2-3
CASSLANLAGKNEQFF,TGCGCCAGCAGCTTGGCGAATCTAGCGGGAAAGAATGAGCAGTTCTTC,TRBV5-1,16,few,TRBD2,TRBJ2-1
CASRVTAWEQFF,TGTGCCAGCAGAGTGACAGCATGGGAGCAGTTCTTC,TRBV2,12,NA,NA,TRBJ2-1
CASREGSTIYF,TGTGCCAGCAGAGAGGGAAGCACCATATATTTT,TRBV28,11,NA,NA,TRBJ1-3
CASSYGQNYGYTF,TGTGCCAGCAGCTACGGACAAAACTATGGCTACACCTTC,TRBV11-2,13,many,NA,TRBJ1-2
CSARDTTASPLHF,TGCAGTGCTAGAGATACCACTGCTTCACCCCTCCACTTT,TRBV20-1,13,few,NA,TRBJ1-6
CSARGTGRTDTQYF,TGCAGTGCTAGAGGGACAGGGCGCACAGATACGCAGTATTTT,TRBV20-1,14,NA,TRBD1,TRBJ2-3
CASSGAGGPGELFF,TGTGCCAGCAGTGGAGCTGGGGGGCCCGGGGAGCTGTTTTTT,TRBV6-1,14,medium-sized,NA,TRBJ2-2
CSANRGRVEFF,TGCAGTGCTAATAGGGGGCGGGTCGAGTTCTTC,TRBV20-1,11,few,TRBD1,TRBJ2-1
CASSYTGDRGYTF,TGCGCCAGCAGCTATACCGGCGACAGGGGCTACACCTTC,TRBV5-1,13,few,NA,TRBJ1-2
CASPRQPLVKNIQYF,TGTGCCAGCCCGAGACAGCCACTCGTAAAAAACATTCAGTACTTC,TRBV25-1,15,medium-sized,NA,TRBJ2-4
CAWSLSASPGYGYTF,TGTGCCTGGAGTCTGTCAGCTAGCCCAGGCTATGGCTACACCTTC,TRBV30,15,many,NA,TRBJ1-2
CASSSNRQALNEQFF,TGTGCCAGCAGCTCCAATCGACAGGCCCTCAATGAGCAGTTCTTC,TRBV5-5,15,few,NA,TRBJ2-1
CASHGPGTGASPLHF,TGTGCCAGCCATGGCCCCGGGACAGGGGCTTCACCCCTCCACTTT,TRBV28,15,many,TRBD1,TRBJ1-6
CASSPQGPEAFF,TGTGCCAGCAGCCCTCAGGGCCCTGAAGCTTTCTTT,TRBV7-9,12,NA,NA,TRBJ1-1
CASSPTPGQDRGEQFF,TGCGCCAGCAGCCCCACCCCCGGACAGGACCGGGGGGAGCAGTTCTTC,TRBV5-1,16,NA,NA,TRBJ2-1
CASSLRAGTEGEQFF,TGTGCCAGCAGCTTAAGGGCCGGGACTGAAGGTGAGCAGTTCTTC,TRBV7-9,15,few,NA,TRBJ2-1
CASSQEWQRDTYNEQFF,TGTGCCAGCAGCCAAGAATGGCAGCGGGATACCTACAATGAGCAGTTCTTC,TRBV14,17,NA,TRBD2,TRBJ2-1
CSATGGRGQPQHF,TGCAGTGCTACAGGGGGCAGGGGTCAGCCCCAGCATTTT,TRBV20-1,13,once,TRBD1,TRBJ1-5
CASSIGGDTQYF,TGTGCCAGTAGTATTGGGGGGGATACGCAGTATTTT,TRBV19,12,few,NA,TRBJ2-3
CVSSLSPSGGAGEQFF,TGTGTCAGCAGCTTATCACCCAGCGGTGGGGCCGGTGAGCAGTTCTTC,TRBV5-5,16,NA,NA,TRBJ2-1
CASSLGTLSGANVLTF,TGTGCCAGCAGCTTGGGGACCCTCTCTGGGGCCAACGTCCTGACTTTC,TRBV5-4,16,medium-sized,NA,TRBJ2-6
CASSLEAAGELFF,TGTGCCAGCAGCTTAGAGGCGGCCGGGGAGCTGTTTTTT,TRBV7-8,13,medium-sized,NA,TRBJ2-2
CASSLELAVNTGELVF,TGCGCCAGCAGCTTAGAACTAGCGGTAAACACCGGGGAGCTGGTTTTT,TRBV13,16,NA,TRBD2,TRBJ2-2
CSVVMDLNYEQYF,TGCAGCGTAGTTATGGACTTGAACTACGAGCAGTACTTC,TRBV29-1,13,NA,NA,TRBJ2-7
CASSHLDENEQFF,TGCGCCAGCAGCCATCTGGACGAAAATGAGCAGTTCTTC,TRBV4-1,13,few,NA,TRBJ2-1
CSAGRGGEQFF,TGCAGTGCTGGACGAGGTGGCGAGCAGTTCTTC,TRBV20-1,11,NA,NA,TRBJ2-1
CASSLQGGTDTQYF,TGTGCCAGCAGCCTACAGGGGGGCACAGATACGCAGTATTTT,TRBV2,14,many,TRBD1,TRBJ2-3
CAWSLQGLSSGNTIYF,TGTGCCTGGAGTCTACAGGGGCTCAGCTCTGGAAACACCATATATTTT,TRBV30,16,many,TRBD1,TRBJ1-3
CASTRGSGYIQYF,TGTGCCAGCACCCGGGGGAGTGGTTACATTCAGTACTTC,TRBV14,13,medium-sized,NA,TRBJ2-4
CASRTGTHQETQYF,TGTGCCAGCAGAACCGGGACACACCAAGAGACCCAGTACTTC,TRBV28,14,NA,NA,TRBJ2-5
CASSLWGGDARVGEKLFF,TGCGCCAGCAGCTTGTGGGGAGGGGACGCCCGAGTGGGTGAAAAACTGTTTTTT,TRBV5-1,18,NA,NA,TRBJ1-4
CASSFRDRREAFF,TGTGCCAGCAGCTTCCGGGACAGACGAGAAGCTTTCTTT,TRBV5-8,13,many,TRBD1,TRBJ1-1
CASSERGGRGAKNIQYF,TGTGCCAGCAGTGAACGCGGGGGGCGAGGGGCCAAAAACATTCAGTACTTC,TRBV25-1,17,many,TRBD2,TRBJ2-4
CASAGGTYNEQFF,TGTGCCAGTGCGGGGGGGACCTACAATGAGCAGTTCTTC,TRBV5-4,13,NA,TRBD2,TRBJ2-1
CASMFRDRGNSPLHF,TGTGCCAGCATGTTCCGGGACAGGGGTAATTCACCCCTCCACTTT,TRBV6-1,15,NA,TRBD1,TRBJ1-6
CASSDYRGRGEQYF,TGTGCCAGCAGTGACTACAGGGGTAGGGGCGAGCAGTACTTC,TRBV2,14,many,TRBD1,TRBJ2-7
CAIRLEVETEAFF,TGTGCCATCAGACTTGAGGTGGAGACTGAAGCTTTCTTT,TRBV10-3,13,medium-sized,NA,TRBJ1-1
CASSFWGGNQPQHF,TGTGCCAGCAGCTTTTGGGGAGGCAATCAGCCCCAGCATTTT,TRBV5-5,14,NA,NA,TRBJ1-5